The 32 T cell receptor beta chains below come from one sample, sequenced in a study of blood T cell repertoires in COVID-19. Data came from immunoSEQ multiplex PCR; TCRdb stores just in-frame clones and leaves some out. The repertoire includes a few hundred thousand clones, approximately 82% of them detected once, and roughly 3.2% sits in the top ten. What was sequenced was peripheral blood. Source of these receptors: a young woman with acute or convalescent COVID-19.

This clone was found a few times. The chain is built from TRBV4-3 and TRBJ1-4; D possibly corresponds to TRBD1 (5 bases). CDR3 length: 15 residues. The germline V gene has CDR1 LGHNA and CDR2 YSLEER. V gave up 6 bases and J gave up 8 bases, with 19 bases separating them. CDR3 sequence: CASSSPDRKGEKLFF. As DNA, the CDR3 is TGCGCCAGCAGTTCTCCAGACAGAAAAGGCGAAAAACTGTTTTTT.

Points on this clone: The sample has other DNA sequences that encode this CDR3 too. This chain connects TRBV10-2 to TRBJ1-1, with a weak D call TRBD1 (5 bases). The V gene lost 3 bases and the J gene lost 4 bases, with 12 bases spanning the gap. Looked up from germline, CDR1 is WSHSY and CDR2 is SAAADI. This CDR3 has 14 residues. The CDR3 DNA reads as TGCGCCAGCAGTGAAGGGGTATTGGGCACTGAAGCTTTCTTT. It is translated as CASSEGVLGTEAFF.

The CDR3 sequence is CASSPREYGDTQYF. CDR3 nucleotides: TGTGCCAGCAGCCCCCGGGAGTATGGAGATACGCAGTATTTT. The genes are TRBV3-1 (or the pseudogene TRBV3-2) and TRBJ2-3; tentatively, D is TRBD2 (6 bases). The germline V gene has CDR1 LGHDT and CDR2 YNNKEL (reference sequence). Trimming took 4 bases from V and 5 from J, leaving 13 bases between them. The CDR3 totals 14 residues.

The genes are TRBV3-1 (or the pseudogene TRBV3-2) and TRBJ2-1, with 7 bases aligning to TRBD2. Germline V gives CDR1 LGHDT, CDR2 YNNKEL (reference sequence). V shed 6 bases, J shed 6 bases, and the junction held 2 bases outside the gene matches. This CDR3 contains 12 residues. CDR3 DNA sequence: TGTGCCAGCAGTCAGCGGGGCAATGAGCAGTTCTTC. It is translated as CASSQRGNEQFF.

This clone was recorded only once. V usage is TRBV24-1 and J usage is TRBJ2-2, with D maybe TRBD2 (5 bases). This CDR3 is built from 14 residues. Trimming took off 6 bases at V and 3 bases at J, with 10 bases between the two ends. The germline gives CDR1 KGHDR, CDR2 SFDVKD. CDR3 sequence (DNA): TGTGCCACCAGTCCCGGGCGGGACACCGGGGAGCTGTTTTTT. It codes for CATSPGRDTGELFF.

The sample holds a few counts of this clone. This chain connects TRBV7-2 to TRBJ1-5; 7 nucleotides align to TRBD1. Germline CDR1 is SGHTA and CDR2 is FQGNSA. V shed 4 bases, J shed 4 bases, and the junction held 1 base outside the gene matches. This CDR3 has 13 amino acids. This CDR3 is CASSSDRNQPQHF. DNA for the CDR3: TGTGCCAGCAGCTCGGACAGGAATCAGCCCCAGCATTTT.

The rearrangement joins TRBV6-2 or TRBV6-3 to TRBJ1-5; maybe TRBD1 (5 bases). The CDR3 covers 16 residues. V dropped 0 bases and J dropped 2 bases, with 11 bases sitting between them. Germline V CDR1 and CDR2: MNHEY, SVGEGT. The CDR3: CASSYSGGRRNQPQHF. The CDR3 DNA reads TGTGCCAGCAGTTACTCGGGGGGTCGTCGCAATCAGCCCCAGCATTTT.

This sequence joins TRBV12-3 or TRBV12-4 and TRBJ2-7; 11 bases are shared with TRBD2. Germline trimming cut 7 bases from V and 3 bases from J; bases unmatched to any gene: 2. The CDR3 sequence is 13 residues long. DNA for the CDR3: TGTGCCAGCACCGGGACTAGCGGCTACGAGCAGTACTTC. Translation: CASTGTSGYEQYF.

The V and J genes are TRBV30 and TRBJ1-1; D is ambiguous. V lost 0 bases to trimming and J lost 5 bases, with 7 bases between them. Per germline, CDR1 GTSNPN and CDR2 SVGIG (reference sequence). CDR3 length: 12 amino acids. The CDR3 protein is CAWSVSRTEAFF. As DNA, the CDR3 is TGTGCCTGGAGTGTTAGCCGAACTGAAGCTTTCTTT.

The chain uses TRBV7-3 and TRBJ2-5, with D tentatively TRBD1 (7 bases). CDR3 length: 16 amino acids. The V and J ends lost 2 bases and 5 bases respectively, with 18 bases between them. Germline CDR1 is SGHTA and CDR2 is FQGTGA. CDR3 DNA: TGTGCCAGCAGCTTACGGGCAGGATCAGGGGGGGAGACCCAGTACTTC. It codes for CASSLRAGSGGETQYF.

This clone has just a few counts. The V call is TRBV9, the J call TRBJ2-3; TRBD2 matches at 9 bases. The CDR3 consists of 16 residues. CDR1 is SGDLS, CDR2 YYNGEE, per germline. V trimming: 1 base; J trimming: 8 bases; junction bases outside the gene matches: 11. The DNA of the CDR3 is TGTGCCAGCAGCGTATACGACGCGGGAGGGGGAGGTACGCAGTATTTT. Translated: CASSVYDAGGGGTQYF.

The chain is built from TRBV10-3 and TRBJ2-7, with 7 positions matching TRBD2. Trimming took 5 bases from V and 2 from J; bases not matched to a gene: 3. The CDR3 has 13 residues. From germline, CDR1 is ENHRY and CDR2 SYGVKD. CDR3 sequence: CAISSRGTYEQYF. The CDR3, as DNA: TGTGCCATCAGTTCGCGGGGGACCTACGAGCAGTACTTC.

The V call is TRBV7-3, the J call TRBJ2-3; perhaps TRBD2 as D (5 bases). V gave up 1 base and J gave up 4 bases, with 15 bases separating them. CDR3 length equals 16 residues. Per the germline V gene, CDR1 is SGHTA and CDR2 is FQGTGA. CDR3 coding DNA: TGTGCCAGCAGCTTAATGGGCGGGTTTGAGGCAGATACGCAGTATTTT. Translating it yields CASSLMGGFEADTQYF.

The CDR3 sequence: CASSLGQPDNSPLHF. The CDR3 DNA sequence: TGTGCCAGCTCACTCGGACAGCCTGATAATTCACCCCTCCACTTT. The V gene is TRBV18, the J gene TRBJ1-6, with D perhaps TRBD1 (6 bases). V dropped 4 bases and J dropped 5 bases, with 12 bases sitting between them. The germline V gene encodes CDR1 KGHSH and CDR2 LQKENI. The CDR3 spans 15 residues.

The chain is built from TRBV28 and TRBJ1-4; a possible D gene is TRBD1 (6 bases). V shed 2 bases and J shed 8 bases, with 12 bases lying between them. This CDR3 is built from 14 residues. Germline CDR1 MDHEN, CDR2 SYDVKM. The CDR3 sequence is CASSLGQGREKLFF. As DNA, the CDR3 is TGTGCCAGCAGTTTAGGGCAGGGGCGGGAAAAACTGTTTTTT.

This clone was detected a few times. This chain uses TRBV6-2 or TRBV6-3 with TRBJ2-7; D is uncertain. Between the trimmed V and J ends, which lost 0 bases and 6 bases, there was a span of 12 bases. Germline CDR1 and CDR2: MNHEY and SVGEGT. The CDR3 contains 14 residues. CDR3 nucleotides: TGTGCCAGCAGTTACTCCGCGGAGACGTCCGAGCAGTACTTC. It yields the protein CASSYSAETSEQYF.

The DNA for the CDR3 is TGTGCCAGCGCCTGGGGAGGTTACAATGAGCAGTTCTTC. Translation: CASAWGGYNEQFF. This rearrangement joins TRBV28 to TRBJ2-1; weak D call: TRBD2 (6 bases). Germline CDR1 MDHEN, CDR2 SYDVKM. Trimming stripped 8 bases from V and 4 bases from J, with 12 bases between. The CDR3 is made up of 13 amino acids.

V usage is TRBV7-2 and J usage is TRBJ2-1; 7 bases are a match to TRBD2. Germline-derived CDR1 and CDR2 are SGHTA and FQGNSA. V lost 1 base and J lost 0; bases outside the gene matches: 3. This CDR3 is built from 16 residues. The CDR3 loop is CASSLDGTISYNEQFF. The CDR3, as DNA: TGTGCCAGCAGCTTAGATGGGACTATCTCCTACAATGAGCAGTTCTTC.

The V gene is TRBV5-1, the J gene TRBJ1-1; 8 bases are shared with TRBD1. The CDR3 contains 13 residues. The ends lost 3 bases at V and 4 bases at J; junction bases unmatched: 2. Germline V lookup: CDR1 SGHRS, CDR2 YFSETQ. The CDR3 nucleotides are TGCGCCAGCAGCTCTACAGGGGGCACTGAAGCTTTCTTT. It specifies CASSSTGGTEAFF.

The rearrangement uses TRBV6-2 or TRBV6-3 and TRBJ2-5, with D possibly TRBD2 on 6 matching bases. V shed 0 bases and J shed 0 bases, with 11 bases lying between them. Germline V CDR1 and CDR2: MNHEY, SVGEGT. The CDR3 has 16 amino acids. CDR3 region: CASSYSYAGHQETQYF. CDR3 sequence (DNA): TGTGCCAGCAGTTACTCGTACGCGGGGCACCAAGAGACCCAGTACTTC.

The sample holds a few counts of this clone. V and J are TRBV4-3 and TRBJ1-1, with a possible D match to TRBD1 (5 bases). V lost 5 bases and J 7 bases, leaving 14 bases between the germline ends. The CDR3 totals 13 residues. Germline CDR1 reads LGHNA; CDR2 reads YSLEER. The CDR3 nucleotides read TGCGCCAGCAGCGACAGAAATTCCTTTGAAGCTTTCTTT. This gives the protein CASSDRNSFEAFF.

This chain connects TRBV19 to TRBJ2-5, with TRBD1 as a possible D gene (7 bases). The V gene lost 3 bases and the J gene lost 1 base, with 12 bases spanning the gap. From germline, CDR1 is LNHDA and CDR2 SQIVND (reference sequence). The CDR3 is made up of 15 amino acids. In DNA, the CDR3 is TGTGCCAGTAGTATTGCGGGACAGCCCCAAGAGACCCAGTACTTC. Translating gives CASSIAGQPQETQYF.

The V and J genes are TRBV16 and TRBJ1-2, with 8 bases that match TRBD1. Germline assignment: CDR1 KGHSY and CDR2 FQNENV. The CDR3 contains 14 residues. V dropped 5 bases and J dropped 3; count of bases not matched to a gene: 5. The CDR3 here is CASSSTGDDYGYTF. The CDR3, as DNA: TGTGCCAGCAGCTCGACAGGGGATGACTATGGCTACACCTTC.

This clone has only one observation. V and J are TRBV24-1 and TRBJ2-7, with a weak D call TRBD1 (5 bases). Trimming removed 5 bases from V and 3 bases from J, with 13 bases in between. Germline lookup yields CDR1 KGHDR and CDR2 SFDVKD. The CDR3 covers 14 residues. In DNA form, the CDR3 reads TGTGCCACCAGTGCAACGGACACCCACTACGAGCAGTACTTC. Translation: CATSATDTHYEQYF.

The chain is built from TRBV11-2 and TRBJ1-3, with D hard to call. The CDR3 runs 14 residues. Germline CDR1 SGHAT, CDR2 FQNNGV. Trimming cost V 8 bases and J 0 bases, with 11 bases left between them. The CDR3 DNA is TGTGCCAGCTGGTCAGGATACTCTGGAAACACCATATATTTT. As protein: CASWSGYSGNTIYF.

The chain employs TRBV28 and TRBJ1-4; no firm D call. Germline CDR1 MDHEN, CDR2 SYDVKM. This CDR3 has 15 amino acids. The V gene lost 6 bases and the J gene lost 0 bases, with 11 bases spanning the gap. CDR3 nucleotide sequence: TGTGCCAGCAGCTTTCTTGGCCCAACTAATGAAAAACTGTTTTTT. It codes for CASSFLGPTNEKLFF.

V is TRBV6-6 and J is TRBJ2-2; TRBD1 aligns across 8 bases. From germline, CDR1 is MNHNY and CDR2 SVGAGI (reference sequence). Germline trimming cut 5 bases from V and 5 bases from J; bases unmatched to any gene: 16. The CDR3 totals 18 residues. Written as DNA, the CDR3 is TGTGCCAGCAGTCCCTCGGAGGGCAGGGGGCGAATTACCGGGGAGCTGTTTTTT. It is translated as CASSPSEGRGRITGELFF.

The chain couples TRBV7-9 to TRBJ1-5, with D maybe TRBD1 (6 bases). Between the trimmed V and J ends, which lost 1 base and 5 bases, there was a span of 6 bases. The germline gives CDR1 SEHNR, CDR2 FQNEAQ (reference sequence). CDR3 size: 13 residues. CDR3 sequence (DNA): TGTGCCAGCAGCTTAGGACAGGATCAGCCCCAGCATTTT. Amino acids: CASSLGQDQPQHF.

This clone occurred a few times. The CDR3 is CASSLGASGSYEQFF. CDR3 in DNA: TGTGCCAGCAGCTTAGGGGCTAGCGGGAGCTATGAGCAGTTCTTC. This chain links TRBV7-6 with TRBJ2-1, with TRBD2 matching over 10 bases. The CDR3 consists of 15 residues. In germline, CDR1 is SGHVS, CDR2 FNYEAQ. The junction had 5 bases not matched to a gene; V was cut back by 1 base and J by 8 bases.

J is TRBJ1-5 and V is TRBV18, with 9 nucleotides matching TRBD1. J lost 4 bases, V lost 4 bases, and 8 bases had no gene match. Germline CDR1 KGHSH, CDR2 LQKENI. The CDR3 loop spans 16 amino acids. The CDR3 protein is CASSRETGGVNQPQHF. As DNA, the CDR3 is TGTGCCAGCTCACGGGAAACAGGGGGCGTAAATCAGCCCCAGCATTTT.

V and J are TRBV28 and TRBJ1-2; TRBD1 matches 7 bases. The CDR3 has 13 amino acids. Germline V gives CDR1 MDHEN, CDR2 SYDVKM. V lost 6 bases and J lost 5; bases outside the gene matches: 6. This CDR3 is CASSPPGQYGYTF. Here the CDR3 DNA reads TGTGCCAGCAGCCCTCCGGGACAGTATGGCTACACCTTC.

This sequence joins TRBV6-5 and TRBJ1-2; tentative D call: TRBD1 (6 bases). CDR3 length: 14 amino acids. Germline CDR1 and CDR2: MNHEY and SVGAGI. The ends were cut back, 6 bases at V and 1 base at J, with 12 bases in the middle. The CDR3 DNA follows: TGTGCCAGCAGGACAGGCACCTATAACTATGGCTACACCTTC. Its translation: CASRTGTYNYGYTF.